The entry below describes one TCR beta chain. Its antigen is unknown. These data belong to a study of blood T cells in healthy people across ages. Study-wide findings and caveats: The authors considered diversity estimates from one million T cells to be underestimates.

Combining a sample-barcoded 5' primer with a J-beta primer mix, a second PCR ran for about 7 to 11 cycles. TCRdb fed the 5' RACE reads into MiXCR, producing one record per CDR3 protein. Here the sample spans about 670,000 distinct CDR3 sequences, approximately 52% being singletons. Germline-derived CDR1 and CDR2 are SNHLY and FYNNEI. This CDR3 region has 13 residues. The V gene lost 7 bases and the J gene lost 2 bases, with 11 bases spanning the gap. The receptor was derived from a woman aged 80 or older in good health. The chain carries TRBV2 and TRBJ1-2; possibly TRBD1 for D (5 bases). The sample consisted of blood. The CDR3 nucleotides are TGTGCCAGCACCAGGGATCTGAACTATGGCTACACCTTC. Residues: CASTRDLNYGYTF. The complete variable domain, with remaining parts taken from reference TRBV2 and TRBJ1-2, reads EPEVTQTPSHQVTQMGQEVILRCVPISNHLYFYWYRQILGQKVEFLVSFYNNEISEKSEIFDDQFSVERPDGSNFTLKIRSTKLEDSAMYFCASTRDLNYGYTFGSGTRLTVV.